The 17 T cell receptor beta chains presented below share a single source sample, sequenced in a study of T cells in localized non-small cell lung cancer. Repertoires were generated with immunoSEQ multiplex PCR, while TCRdb's copy carries only in-frame clones and drops some. The sample has around 35,000 clones, around nine tenths seen once. This specimen consisted of peripheral blood, obtained before any cancer treatment. These TCRs come from a woman aged 40-69 years with stage I lung adenocarcinoma.

The chain carries TRBV28 and TRBJ2-1, with 14 bases aligning to TRBD2. The germline V gene has CDR1 MDHEN and CDR2 SYDVKM. The V gene end was trimmed by 6 bases and the J gene end by 4 bases; junction bases not matched to a gene: 11. CDR3 length: 18 amino acids. CDR3 sequence (DNA): TGTGCCAGCAGGAAAAGGACTAGCGGGGGGTCACGATACAATGAGCAGTTCTTC. Its translation: CASRKRTSGGSRYNEQFF.

DNA for the CDR3: TGTGCCAGCAGCTTAGTTGCAGGGTCGACCTACGAGCAGTACTTC. It yields the protein CASSLVAGSTYEQYF. This sequence joins TRBV7-2 and TRBJ2-7; perhaps TRBD1 as D (5 bases). The V gene lost 1 base and the J gene lost 2 bases, with 12 bases spanning the gap. Germline CDR1 and CDR2: SGHTA and FQGNSA. The CDR3 runs to 15 residues.

CDR3: CASSLAHGADEQFF. CDR3 DNA: TGTGCCAGCAGCTTAGCGCATGGGGCAGATGAGCAGTTCTTC. The gene calls are TRBV7-2 and TRBJ2-1; the D gene is possibly TRBD1 (5 bases). CDR3 length equals 14 residues. Germline values: CDR1 SGHTA, CDR2 FQGNSA. The V and J ends lost 0 bases and 8 bases respectively, with 11 bases between them.

The chain is built from TRBV2 and TRBJ2-3; 7 bases are shared with TRBD2. V trimming: 4 bases; J trimming: 7 bases; junction bases outside the gene matches: 5. Germline V gives CDR1 SNHLY, CDR2 FYNNEI. The CDR3 contains 13 residues. For the CDR3, the DNA is TGTGCCAGCAGTGCCTGGCGGGGGAATACGCAGTATTTT. It translates to CASSAWRGNTQYF.

The chain combines TRBV2 with TRBJ1-1; D gene unclear. The length of the CDR3 is 17 residues. Deletions cut 4 bases from V and 0 bases from J, with 18 bases between. Germline V gene lookup returns CDR1 SNHLY and CDR2 FYNNEI. CDR3 nucleotide sequence: TGTGCCAGCAGTGTTGGCCCCTTAGCGTGGGTGAACACTGAAGCTTTCTTT. This codes for CASSVGPLAWVNTEAFF.

The chain has TRBV19 and TRBJ2-1; 8 nucleotides match TRBD1. CDR1 is LNHDA and CDR2 is SQIVND in the germline V gene (reference sequence). V lost 3 bases and J lost 12; bases outside the gene matches: 7. This CDR3 comprises 13 residues. The CDR3 loop reads CASSIATGTGQFF. The CDR3 DNA reads as TGTGCCAGTAGTATCGCCACCGGGACAGGGCAGTTCTTC.

This clone appeared a few times. The chain combines TRBV29-1 with TRBJ2-1; a weak D match, TRBD2 (6 bases). The CDR3 sequence is 15 residues long. CDR1 SQVTM and CDR2 ANQGSEA come from the germline V gene. V was clipped by 8 bases and J by 2 bases, with 19 bases between them. The CDR3 reads CSSASGSRTYNEQFF. In nucleotides, the CDR3 is TGCAGCTCCGCCAGCGGGTCGAGGACCTACAATGAGCAGTTCTTC.

The chain links TRBV28 to TRBJ2-3, with D perhaps TRBD2 (6 bases). The V gene's germline CDR1 is MDHEN and CDR2 SYDVKM. The CDR3 loop spans 14 amino acids. V shed 1 base and J shed 2 bases, with 7 bases lying between them. The CDR3 region has the DNA TGTGCCAGCAGTTTATTACTAGCCACAGATACGCAGTATTTT. This codes for CASSLLLATDTQYF.

The chain links TRBV5-1 to TRBJ2-2; 12 bases match TRBD2. The CDR3 has 17 amino acids. CDR1 is SGHRS and CDR2 is YFSETQ in the germline V gene. After removal of 3 bases from V and 5 bases from J, the junction contained 8 bases not matched to a gene. CDR3 coding DNA: TGCGCCAGCAGCTCAAAGACTAGCGGGGGAATTACCGGGGAGCTGTTTTTT. This encodes CASSSKTSGGITGELFF.

The chain's CDR3 is CASSQGSTDTQYF. For the CDR3, the DNA is TGTGCCAGCAGCCAAGGGAGCACAGATACGCAGTATTTT. This chain links TRBV14 with TRBJ2-3, with D unresolved. The length of the CDR3 is 13 residues. Trimming removed 1 base from V and 0 bases from J, with 2 bases in between. CDR1 SGHDN and CDR2 FVKESK come from the germline V gene.

This chain joins TRBV28 and TRBJ2-5, with TRBD2 identical over 9 bases. The CDR3 has 18 residues. Per the germline V gene, CDR1 is MDHEN and CDR2 is SYDVKM. After removal of 6 bases from V and 3 bases from J, the junction contained 17 bases not matched to a gene. The CDR3 sequence is CASRLNILGTSRKETQYF. The CDR3 nucleotides are TGTGCCAGCAGACTTAACATCTTGGGGACTAGCAGAAAAGAGACCCAGTACTTC.

This rearrangement joins TRBV18 to TRBJ2-5; 7 bases match TRBD1. This CDR3 spans 13 amino acids. Trimming at V came to 5 bases and at J to 3 bases, leaving 3 bases not matched to a gene. CDR1 and CDR2 from the germline V gene are KGHSH and LQKENI. The CDR3 region is CASSIGTEETQYF. In DNA form, the CDR3 reads TGTGCCAGCTCAATAGGGACAGAAGAGACCCAGTACTTC. The entire variable domain, with the rest obtained from reference TRBV18 and TRBJ2-5, is as follows: NAGVMQNPRHLVRRRGQEARLRCSPMKGHSHVYWYRQLPEEGLKFMVYLQKENIIDESGMPKERFSAEFPKEGPSILRIQQVVRGDSAAYFCASSIGTEETQYFGPGTRLLVL.

The chain recombines TRBV2 with TRBJ1-6; D uncertain. The CDR3 extends over 15 amino acids. V lost 8 bases and J lost 5, with 16 bases in between. Germline assignment: CDR1 SNHLY and CDR2 FYNNEI. This CDR3 reads CASRRGSGDNSPLHF. As DNA, the CDR3 is TGTGCCAGCCGGCGTGGGAGTGGGGATAATTCACCCCTCCACTTT.

This clone has just a few counts. The chain is built from TRBV7-6 and TRBJ1-1; TRBD1 aligns across 11 bases. This CDR3 has 13 amino acids. Trimming cost V 5 bases and J 11 bases; bases outside gene matches: 7. Germline V gene data show CDR1 as SGHVS and CDR2 as FNYEAQ. The CDR3 DNA follows: TGTGCCAGCAGCGAGGACAGGGGGCTGCTGGCTTTCTTT. This codes for CASSEDRGLLAFF.

V usage is TRBV5-1 and J usage is TRBJ2-1, with 16 positions matching TRBD2. The CDR3 is made up of 20 amino acids. The J segment lost 3 bases and the V segment lost 3 bases, leaving 12 bases of the junction unmatched. The germline CDR1 and CDR2 sequences are SGHRS and YFSETQ. The CDR3 sequence: CASSSLPGTSGGAGYNEQFF. CDR3 sequence (DNA): TGCGCCAGCAGCTCCCTCCCTGGGACTAGCGGGGGGGCCGGCTACAATGAGCAGTTCTTC. Together with reference TRBV5-1 and TRBJ2-1, the CDR3 gives the full variable domain: KAGVTQTPRYLIKTRGQQVTLSCSPISGHRSVSWYQQTPGQGLQFLFEYFSETQRNKGNFPGRFSGRQFSNSRSEMNVSTLELGDSALYLCASSSLPGTSGGAGYNEQFFGPGTRLTVL.

The chain recombines TRBV19 with TRBJ1-2; D is unclear. The V gene's germline CDR1 is LNHDA and CDR2 SQIVND (reference sequence). V shed 7 bases and J shed 5 bases, with 14 bases lying between them. The CDR3 contains 13 residues. As DNA, the CDR3 is TGTGCCAGTACCTCGACGGAGTATTATGGCTACACCTTC. Protein product: CASTSTEYYGYTF.

This clone is classed as medium-sized. V and J are TRBV9 and TRBJ1-6; D uncertain. This CDR3 region has 11 residues. The V gene lost 4 bases and the J gene lost 9 bases, with 5 bases spanning the gap. Germline V lookup: CDR1 SGDLS, CDR2 YYNGEE. CDR3 sequence reads: CASSSPSPLHF. CDR3 coding DNA: TGTGCCAGCAGCTCCCCTTCACCCCTCCACTTT.